What follows are 18 T cell receptor beta chains derived from one specimen sequenced in a study of blood T cell repertoires in COVID-19. Clones were read by immunoSEQ multiplex PCR, and TCRdb kept only the in-frame ones, dropping some. The sample includes around 430,000 clones, approximately 87% of them seen just once. Specimen: PBMCs or T cells enriched from blood (not recorded which). These receptors were obtained from a woman in her fifties or sixties who had recovered from COVID-19.

This chain uses TRBV7-2 with TRBJ1-5; 10 bases match TRBD1. Trimming cost V 0 bases and J 9 bases; bases outside gene matches: 8. CDR1 and CDR2 (germline): SGHTA, FQGNSA. The CDR3 runs 16 residues. The CDR3 protein is CASSLARDRGSGPQHF. In DNA form, the CDR3 reads TGTGCCAGCAGCTTAGCCCGGGACAGGGGCTCTGGGCCCCAGCATTTT.

V and J are TRBV20-1 and TRBJ1-2; D is undetermined. There are 11 residues in the CDR3. Per germline, CDR1 DFQATT and CDR2 SNEGSKA (reference sequence). V was trimmed by 3 bases and J by 5 bases, leaving 7 bases between them. The CDR3 DNA sequence: TGCAGTGCTAGTGACATGTATGGCTACACCTTC. This encodes CSASDMYGYTF.

V usage is TRBV5-5 and J usage is TRBJ1-2; no reliable D call. Trimming removed 2 bases at V and 4 bases at J, with 15 bases between. This CDR3 contains 15 residues. Germline values: CDR1 SGHKS, CDR2 YYEKEE (reference sequence). The CDR3 sequence: CASSFHPPGGYGYTF. The CDR3 coding sequence is TGTGCCAGCAGCTTTCACCCTCCAGGAGGCTATGGCTACACCTTC. Together with reference TRBV5-5 and TRBJ1-2, the CDR3 gives the full variable domain: DAGVTQSPTHLIKTRGQQVTLRCSPISGHKSVSWYQQVLGQGPQFIFQYYEKEERGRGNFPDRFSARQFPNYSSELNVNALLLGDSALYLCASSFHPPGGYGYTFGSGTRLTVV.

The gene calls are TRBV3-1 (or the pseudogene TRBV3-2) and TRBJ1-2, with D hard to call. The CDR3 has 14 amino acids. Trimming removed 1 base from V and 5 bases from J, with 11 bases in between. Germline V gives CDR1 LGHDT, CDR2 YNNKEL (reference sequence). In DNA form, the CDR3 reads TGTGCCAGCAGCCAAGGAAATTCGGGATATGGCTACACCTTC. It codes for CASSQGNSGYGYTF.

This clone was detected only a few times. The chain has TRBV19 and TRBJ1-1; tentatively, D is TRBD1 (6 bases). Germline CDR1 is LNHDA and CDR2 is SQIVND (reference sequence). V lost 10 bases and J 4 bases, leaving 19 bases between the germline ends. The CDR3 sequence is 14 residues long. CDR3 region: CATSKAGGATEAFF. CDR3 nucleotide sequence: TGTGCCACCTCAAAAGCGGGGGGGGCCACTGAAGCTTTCTTT.

This clone has a single count. The chain is built from TRBV7-2 and TRBJ2-7; the match to TRBD1 covers 9 bases. This CDR3 is built from 14 residues. J lost 2 bases, V lost 4 bases, and 3 bases had no gene match. Germline-derived CDR1 and CDR2 are SGHTA and FQGNSA. The DNA of the CDR3 is TGTGCCAGCAGCTCCGGGACAGGGACCTACGAGCAGTACTTC. It codes for CASSSGTGTYEQYF.

This chain joins TRBV6-1 and TRBJ1-6; possible D gene TRBD1, 6 bases. Germline CDR1 reads MNHNS; CDR2 reads SASEGT. Trimming pared 3 bases from V and 7 bases from J, leaving 13 bases between. CDR3 length: 15 residues. In nucleotides, the CDR3 is TGTGCCAGCAGTGAGAATCAGGGGAAAAATTCACCCCTCCACTTT. It specifies CASSENQGKNSPLHF.

V gene TRBV6-6 combines with J gene TRBJ1-4, with 9 bases aligning to TRBD1. V shed 1 base and J 7 bases; nucleotides not matched to a gene: 4. The CDR3 is made up of 15 amino acids. Per the germline V gene, CDR1 is MNHNY and CDR2 is SVGAGI (reference sequence). The CDR3, as DNA: TGTGCCAGCAGTTACTTCGGACAGGGGAGTGAAAAACTGTTTTTT. Its translation is CASSYFGQGSEKLFF.

The chain is built from TRBV7-9 and TRBJ1-2; maybe TRBD1 (6 bases). Germline loops: CDR1 SEHNR, CDR2 FQNEAQ (reference sequence). The ends were cut back, 1 base at V and 4 bases at J, with 13 bases in the middle. The CDR3 is 15 amino acids. For the CDR3, the DNA is TGTGCCAGCAGCTTAGAGAGGACAGAGATCTATGGCTACACCTTC. Protein product: CASSLERTEIYGYTF.

The chain couples TRBV19 to TRBJ2-3; the match to TRBD2 covers 7 bases. Germline V gene sequence: CDR1 LNHDA, CDR2 SQIVND (reference sequence). The CDR3 has 16 residues. The trim removed 3 bases at V and 1 base at J, leaving 7 bases unmatched. The CDR3 is CASSIGGGSGTDTQYF. The CDR3 bases are TGTGCCAGTAGTATTGGGGGGGGGAGTGGCACAGATACGCAGTATTTT.

The chain has TRBV4-1 and TRBJ1-1, with D perhaps matching TRBD1 (6 bases). This CDR3 is 13 amino acids long. Between the trimmed V and J ends, which lost 2 bases and 11 bases, there was a span of 15 bases. Germline lookup yields CDR1 MGHRA and CDR2 YSYEKL. The CDR3 DNA reads TGCGCCAGCAGCCAACCGGGGACACCGACGGCTTTCTTT. Its translation is CASSQPGTPTAFF.

The genes are TRBV6-5 and TRBJ2-3; D ambiguous. The CDR3 loop spans 14 amino acids. The germline V and J ends were trimmed by 6 bases and 0 bases, with 10 bases remaining between them. Germline V CDR1 and CDR2: MNHEY, SVGAGI. CDR3 sequence (DNA): TGTGCCAGCAGCCGGAGTTCTAGCACAGATACGCAGTATTTT. Translating it yields CASSRSSSTDTQYF.

V gene TRBV7-6 combines with J gene TRBJ2-7; 9 positions match TRBD2. Germline V gene data show CDR1 as SGHVS and CDR2 as FNYEAQ. CDR3 length equals 16 residues. The V segment lost 5 bases and the J segment 0 bases; nucleotides outside the gene matches: 8. The CDR3 DNA sequence: TGTGCCAGCAGCGCCGCACAGCGGGGGGCCTCCTACGAGCAGTACTTC. Translation: CASSAAQRGASYEQYF.

The chain combines TRBV6-5 with TRBJ2-7, with 7 bases that match TRBD1. CDR1 and CDR2 from the germline V gene are MNHEY and SVGAGI. V shed 1 base and J 3 bases; nucleotides not matched to a gene: 3. CDR3 length: 14 amino acids. CDR3 nucleotides: TGTGCCAGCAGTTACTTTTCAGGGGGCTACGAGCAGTACTTC. The encoded protein is CASSYFSGGYEQYF.

The V and J genes are TRBV5-1 and TRBJ2-1; 8 nucleotides align to TRBD2. In germline, CDR1 is SGHRS, CDR2 YFSETQ. The CDR3 has 15 amino acids. The V and J ends lost 2 bases and 4 bases, in that order; junction bases with no gene match: 5. CDR3 residues: CASSFSGDSYNEQFF. Written as DNA, the CDR3 is TGCGCCAGCAGCTTTAGCGGGGATTCTTACAATGAGCAGTTCTTC.

The V gene is TRBV5-1, the J gene TRBJ2-7; D call uncertain. The V and J ends lost 5 bases and 2 bases respectively, with 8 bases between them. Germline V gene lookup returns CDR1 SGHRS and CDR2 YFSETQ. The CDR3 consists of 12 residues. The CDR3 bases are TGCGCCAGCAGGGCAAATACCTACGAGCAGTACTTC. Protein: CASRANTYEQYF.

The V and J genes are TRBV19 and TRBJ1-1; D call uncertain. The V end was cut by 3 bases, the J end by 12 bases, with 11 bases between. CDR1 is LNHDA and CDR2 is SQIVND in the germline V gene (reference sequence). CDR3 size: 11 residues. The CDR3 region is CASSMYSETFF. CDR3 nucleotides: TGTGCCAGTAGTATGTATAGCGAAACTTTCTTT.

This chain links TRBV7-6 with TRBJ1-6, with 7 bases lining up with TRBD1. Germline V gene sequence: CDR1 SGHVS, CDR2 FNYEAQ. V lost 5 bases, J lost 8 bases, and 6 bases stayed unmatched. The CDR3 runs to 14 residues. Here the CDR3 DNA reads TGTGCCAGCAGCCCCGGGACAGCAGATTCACCCCTCCACTTT. It codes for CASSPGTADSPLHF.